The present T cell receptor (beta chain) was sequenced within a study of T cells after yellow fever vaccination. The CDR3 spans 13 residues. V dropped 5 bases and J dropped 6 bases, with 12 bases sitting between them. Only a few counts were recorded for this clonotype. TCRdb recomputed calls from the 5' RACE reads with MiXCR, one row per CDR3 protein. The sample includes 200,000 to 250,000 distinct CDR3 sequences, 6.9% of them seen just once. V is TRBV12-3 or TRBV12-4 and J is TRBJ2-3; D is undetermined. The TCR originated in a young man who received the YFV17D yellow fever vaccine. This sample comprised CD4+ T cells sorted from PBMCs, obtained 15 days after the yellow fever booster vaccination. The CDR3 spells CASSLSEMDTQYF. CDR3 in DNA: TGTGCCAGCAGTCTCAGCGAGATGGATACGCAGTATTTT.